This TCR beta chain emerged from a study of shared clonotypes between healthy human individuals. This CDR3 contains 14 residues. The germline V gene encodes CDR1 MDHEN and CDR2 SYDVKM. V was cut by 5 bases and J by 7 bases, with 14 bases left in between. Clones were read by immunoSEQ multiplex PCR, and TCRdb kept only the in-frame ones, dropping some. The table has roughly 1,000,000 clones, approximately 80% seen once. Input material: memory CD4+ T cells from PBMCs. Subset reported: CD45RA-negative fraction. The chain combines TRBV28 with TRBJ1-4; D remains ambiguous. The TCR sequence derives from a man younger than 35 in good health. Some clones in this sample may be carry-over from other donors' samples. The chain's CDR3 is CASSGFGAGEKLFF. The CDR3 DNA follows: TGTGCCAGCAGTGGCTTCGGAGCGGGTGAAAAACTGTTTTTT. The variable domain in full, completed from reference TRBV28 and TRBJ1-4, reads DVKVTQSSRYLVKRTGEKVFLECVQDMDHENMFWYRQDPGLGLRLIYFSYDVKMKEKGDIPEGYSVSREKKERFSLILESASTNQTSMYLCASSGFGAGEKLFFGSGTQLSVL.